The 29 T cell receptor beta chains reported below all come from one sample, sequenced in a study of shared clonotypes between healthy human individuals. The table came from immunoSEQ multiplex PCR; TCRdb's copy has only in-frame clones and leaves some out. The data show over a million clones, 65% to 75% seen once. Sequencing was done on a sample of memory CD4+ T cells sorted from blood. Described subset: CD45RA-negative fraction. The receptors shown here come from a man aged 18 to 29 in good health.

The V call is TRBV18, the J call TRBJ2-3; no definite D call. Between the trimmed V and J ends, which lost 5 bases and 4 bases, there was a span of 7 bases. Germline V gives CDR1 KGHSH, CDR2 LQKENI. There are 12 residues in the CDR3. This chain's CDR3 is CASSRPPDTQYF. The DNA for the CDR3 is TGTGCCAGCTCAAGACCTCCAGATACGCAGTATTTT.

The table lists this clone with a count of one. The chain has TRBV11-2 and TRBJ2-5; D tentatively fits TRBD1 or TRBD2 (5 bases each). The germline V and J ends were trimmed by 1 base and 5 bases, with 17 bases remaining between them. The CDR3 runs 16 residues. Per germline, CDR1 SGHAT and CDR2 FQNNGV. The CDR3 protein is CASSLGMTGPGETQYF. DNA for the CDR3: TGTGCCAGCAGCTTAGGAATGACGGGGCCAGGGGAGACCCAGTACTTC.

The genes are TRBV2 and TRBJ1-3, with 7 positions matching TRBD1. The trim removed 7 bases at V and 4 bases at J, leaving 4 bases unmatched. CDR1 is SNHLY, CDR2 FYNNEI, per germline. The length of the CDR3 is 13 residues. CDR3 region: CASTQGSGNTIYF. The CDR3 DNA reads TGTGCCAGCACACAGGGGTCCGGAAACACCATATATTTT.

The chain employs TRBV4-3 and TRBJ2-7; 9 nucleotides line up with TRBD1. CDR3 length: 17 amino acids. The V gene end was trimmed by 0 bases and the J gene end by 4 bases; junction bases not matched to a gene: 10. Germline lookup yields CDR1 LGHNA and CDR2 YSLEER. The CDR3 spells CASSQDIVSDRGYEQYF. The CDR3 coding sequence is TGCGCCAGCAGCCAAGATATAGTTTCGGACAGGGGATACGAGCAGTACTTC.

The rearrangement links TRBV7-9 to TRBJ2-5, with TRBD1 matching over 8 bases. The trim removed 0 bases at V and 4 bases at J, leaving 4 bases unmatched. The CDR3 sequence is 15 residues long. Germline V CDR1 and CDR2: SEHNR, FQNEAQ (reference sequence). CDR3 DNA sequence: TGTGCCAGCAGCTTAGCGACAGGGGAAAGAGAGACCCAGTACTTC. This gives the protein CASSLATGERETQYF.

This clone was seen a handful of times. V gene TRBV5-1 combines with J gene TRBJ1-2; D is perhaps TRBD1 (6 bases). This CDR3 is built from 14 residues. CDR1 is SGHRS, CDR2 YFSETQ, per germline. Trimming removed 0 bases from V and 1 base from J, with 7 bases in between. DNA of the CDR3: TGCGCCAGCAGCTTGGGACAGGTTAACTATGGCTACACCTTC. Translated, it gives CASSLGQVNYGYTF. Combining the CDR3 with reference TRBV5-1 and TRBJ1-2 gives the whole variable domain KAGVTQTPRYLIKTRGQQVTLSCSPISGHRSVSWYQQTPGQGLQFLFEYFSETQRNKGNFPGRFSGRQFSNSRSEMNVSTLELGDSALYLCASSLGQVNYGYTFGSGTRLTVV.

The genes are TRBV7-2 and TRBJ2-4, with D uncertain. Per the germline V gene, CDR1 is SGHTA and CDR2 is FQGNSA. This CDR3 spans 12 amino acids. Trimming cost V 8 bases and J 4 bases, with 9 bases left between them. Here the CDR3 DNA reads TGTGCCAGCGGTGGGCGTAAAAACATTCAGTACTTC. It is translated as CASGGRKNIQYF. Full variable domain (outside the CDR3, taken from reference TRBV7-2 and TRBJ2-4): GAGVSQSPSNKVTEKGKDVELRCDPISGHTALYWYRQSLGQGLEFLIYFQGNSAPDKSGLPSDRFSAERTGGSVSTLTIQRTQQEDSAVYLCASGGRKNIQYFGAGTRLSVL.

This clone was recorded a few times. The J gene is TRBJ1-5, the V gene TRBV7-8, with D unresolved. Germline values: CDR1 SGHVS, CDR2 FQNEAQ. This CDR3 has 13 residues. Deletions cut 5 bases from V and 7 bases from J, with 12 bases between. Here the CDR3 reads CASSPSRVQPQHF. The CDR3 region has the DNA TGTGCCAGCAGCCCCAGTCGGGTCCAGCCCCAGCATTTT.

Of note for this clone: Different DNA sequences within this sample yield the same CDR3. The chain employs TRBV18 and TRBJ1-2; D unresolved. Trimming removed 2 bases at V and 4 bases at J, with 8 bases between. Per the germline V gene, CDR1 is KGHSH and CDR2 is LQKENI. This CDR3 comprises 13 residues. CDR3 region: CASSPDTSYGYTF. The CDR3 bases are TGTGCCAGCTCACCAGACACAAGCTATGGCTACACCTTC.

The V gene is TRBV2, the J gene TRBJ1-5; 7 nucleotides match TRBD1. The length of the CDR3 is 13 residues. Per the germline V gene, CDR1 is SNHLY and CDR2 is FYNNEI. Losses at the gene ends were 8 bases for V and 3 bases for J; bases not matched to a gene: 4. This CDR3 reads CASGDRNNQPQHF. The CDR3 DNA reads TGTGCCAGCGGGGACAGAAACAATCAGCCCCAGCATTTT.

CDR3 sequence reads: CASGGGGYNEQFF. The CDR3 DNA sequence: TGTGCCTCTGGTGGGGGGGGCTACAATGAGCAGTTCTTC. The genes are TRBV28 and TRBJ2-1, with TRBD2 matching over 7 bases. Germline V gene lookup returns CDR1 MDHEN and CDR2 SYDVKM. V shed 11 bases and J 3 bases; nucleotides not matched to a gene: 7. The CDR3 contains 13 residues.

This clone was picked up one time. The J gene is TRBJ1-1, the V gene TRBV5-1; perhaps TRBD1 as D (6 bases). The V gene lost 0 bases and the J gene lost 6 bases, with 15 bases spanning the gap. This CDR3 comprises 15 residues. The V gene's germline CDR1 is SGHRS and CDR2 YFSETQ. This CDR3 is CASSLEGGGNAEAFF. CDR3 DNA: TGCGCCAGCAGCTTGGAGGGGGGTGGAAATGCTGAAGCTTTCTTT.

The chain links TRBV7-9 to TRBJ2-2; D is unclear. Germline assignment: CDR1 SEHNR and CDR2 FQNEAQ (reference sequence). Trimming removed 10 bases at V and 2 bases at J, with 17 bases between. CDR3 size: 15 residues. The CDR3 reads CAKQRPRLNTGELFF. The DNA for the CDR3 is TGTGCCAAGCAGAGACCCCGCCTTAACACCGGGGAGCTGTTTTTT.

The chain employs TRBV2 and TRBJ1-4; a weak D match, TRBD1 (5 bases). This CDR3 comprises 15 residues. The germline V gene has CDR1 SNHLY and CDR2 FYNNEI. V lost 0 bases and J lost 5, with 10 bases in between. The CDR3 region has the DNA TGTGCCAGCAGTGAAGCCGGGGCGGGAAATGAAAAACTGTTTTTT. Protein sequence: CASSEAGAGNEKLFF.

This clone was detected a few times. The chain employs TRBV2 and TRBJ1-1; D gene uncertain. CDR3 length: 15 amino acids. Germline CDR1 is SNHLY and CDR2 is FYNNEI. V lost 3 bases to trimming and J lost 2 bases, with 13 bases between them. CDR3 coding DNA: TGTGCCAGCAGTGAGCACGTGAGGACCAACACTGAAGCTTTCTTT. It codes for CASSEHVRTNTEAFF.

This clone showed up just a few times. The J gene is TRBJ1-1, the V gene TRBV18; TRBD1 matches 8 bases. V was pared by 3 bases and J by 11 bases, with 11 bases of the junction left unmatched. The germline V gene encodes CDR1 KGHSH and CDR2 LQKENI. The CDR3 length is 14 residues. The CDR3 DNA reads as TGTGCCAGCTCACCTACGGGACAGGATAAGGCTGCTTTCTTT. Translated, it gives CASSPTGQDKAAFF.

The chain couples TRBV15 to TRBJ1-6, with a tentative D call TRBD1 (5 bases). Looked up from germline, CDR1 is LNHNV and CDR2 is YYDKDF (reference sequence). V lost 4 bases to trimming and J lost 6 bases, with 16 bases between them. This CDR3 contains 16 residues. The CDR3, as DNA: TGTGCCACCAGCACCCGGGACGGAGGTTTTAATTCACCCCTCCACTTT. It translates to CATSTRDGGFNSPLHF.

The chain combines TRBV19 with TRBJ2-6; D is uncertain. The CDR3 is 13 amino acids. Germline CDR1 reads LNHDA; CDR2 reads SQIVND (reference sequence). The V end lost 2 bases, the J end lost 3 bases, and 2 bases lay between the germline ends. CDR3 DNA: TGTGCCAGTAGTATAAATGGGGCCAACGTCCTGACTTTC. It encodes CASSINGANVLTF.

The sample holds a few counts of this clone. V usage is TRBV5-4 and J usage is TRBJ1-2, with 10 bases identical to TRBD1. CDR1 is SGHNT, CDR2 YYREEE, per germline (reference sequence). This CDR3 has 13 amino acids. With V trimmed by 4 bases and J by 8 bases, 5 bases remained unmatched. CDR3: CASSLDRGPGYTF. CDR3 nucleotide sequence: TGTGCCAGCAGCCTTGACAGGGGGCCCGGCTACACCTTC.

V and J are TRBV7-9 and TRBJ2-7; TRBD1 matches 8 bases. This CDR3 region has 14 residues. Germline V CDR1 and CDR2: SEHNR, FQNEAQ (reference sequence). After removal of 5 bases from V and 6 bases from J, the junction contained 9 bases not matched to a gene. The CDR3 sequence is CASSNEGQGVEQYF. The CDR3 DNA reads as TGTGCCAGCAGCAACGAAGGACAGGGAGTCGAGCAGTACTTC. The full variable domain, its missing parts supplied by reference TRBV7-9 and TRBJ2-7, is DTGVSQNPRHKITKRGQNVTFRCDPISEHNRLYWYRQTLGQGPEFLTYFQNEAQLEKSRLLSDRFSAERPKGSFSTLEIQRTEQGDSAMYLCASSNEGQGVEQYFGPGTRLTVT.

This clone was seen once. The chain combines TRBV7-9 with TRBJ1-6; D not resolved. The CDR3 runs to 17 residues. V lost 5 bases, J lost 0 bases, and 14 bases lay in between. Germline CDR1 and CDR2: SEHNR and FQNEAQ (reference sequence). The CDR3 sequence is CASSQTPGSSYNSPLHF. CDR3 coding DNA: TGTGCCAGCAGCCAGACGCCCGGGAGCTCCTATAATTCACCCCTCCACTTT.

CDR3 in amino acids: CASSETHTGPTF. CDR3 DNA: TGTGCCAGCAGTGAAACCCACACGGGGCCCACCTTC. The chain carries TRBV6-1 and TRBJ1-2; possible D gene TRBD1, 5 bases. Germline CDR1 MNHNS, CDR2 SASEGT. This CDR3 contains 12 residues. V dropped 2 bases and J dropped 13 bases, with 14 bases sitting between them.

The chain joins TRBV11-2 to TRBJ1-6; the D gene is possibly TRBD1 (6 bases). V lost 3 bases to trimming and J lost 7 bases, with 10 bases between them. CDR1 is SGHAT and CDR2 is FQNNGV in the germline V gene. The CDR3 is 14 residues long. CDR3 loop: CASSFGQKNSPLHF. In DNA form, the CDR3 reads TGTGCCAGCAGCTTTGGACAGAAGAATTCACCCCTCCACTTT. The full variable domain, rest sourced from reference TRBV11-2 and TRBJ1-6, is EAGVAQSPRYKIIEKRQSVAFWCNPISGHATLYWYQQILGQGPKLLIQFQNNGVVDDSQLPKDRFSAERLKGVDSTLKIQPAKLEDSAVYLCASSFGQKNSPLHFGNGTRLTVT.

This clone was picked up one time. The chain is built from TRBV5-4 and TRBJ2-7, with TRBD1 as a possible D gene (5 bases). Trimming took off 2 bases at V and 4 bases at J, with 19 bases between the two ends. The CDR3 runs to 16 residues. Germline lookup yields CDR1 SGHNT and CDR2 YYREEE (reference sequence). The CDR3 sequence is CASSFVSLGVGYEQYF. The CDR3 DNA reads as TGTGCCAGCAGCTTCGTATCGTTAGGGGTAGGATACGAGCAGTACTTC.

The V and J genes are TRBV2 and TRBJ1-5; possibly TRBD1 for D (6 bases). The germline CDR1 and CDR2 sequences are SNHLY and FYNNEI. V was shortened by 6 bases and J by 7 bases, with 10 bases between the two germline ends. This CDR3 has 12 amino acids. The CDR3 DNA sequence: TGTGCCAGCAGAGGGGGGGCCCAGCCCCAGCATTTT. This translates into CASRGGAQPQHF.

Turning to this clone: The sample has other DNA sequences that encode this CDR3 too. The chain links TRBV7-2 to TRBJ2-1, with unresolved D. With 1 base removed from V and 0 bases from J, the gap between germline ends came to 10 bases. The V gene's germline CDR1 is SGHTA and CDR2 FQGNSA. This CDR3 is built from 16 residues. Written as DNA, the CDR3 is TGTGCCAGCAGCTTAGAGGCAGGATTCTCCTACAATGAGCAGTTCTTC. It yields the protein CASSLEAGFSYNEQFF.

The genes are TRBV6-5 and TRBJ2-3, with D possibly being TRBD1 or TRBD2 (5 bases each). The CDR3 has 12 amino acids. V gave up 6 bases and J gave up 8 bases, with 12 bases separating them. CDR1 MNHEY and CDR2 SVGAGI come from the germline V gene. CDR3 region: CASSPRGVTQYF. Written as DNA, the CDR3 is TGTGCCAGCAGCCCGAGGGGAGTTACGCAGTATTTT.

Only a few counts were recorded for this clone. V usage is TRBV30 and J usage is TRBJ1-1; D is undetermined. Germline V gene data show CDR1 as GTSNPN and CDR2 as SVGIG (reference sequence). Trimming stripped 2 bases from V and 4 bases from J, with 11 bases between. CDR3 size: 13 residues. CDR3 coding DNA: TGTGCCTGGAGTCCCGATTGGGGCACTGAAGCTTTCTTT. Translated, it gives CAWSPDWGTEAFF.

This chain joins TRBV11-2 and TRBJ2-3; TRBD2 aligns across 8 bases. Trimming took 0 bases from V and 2 from J; bases not matched to a gene: 1. Germline CDR1 SGHAT, CDR2 FQNNGV. The CDR3 runs to 15 residues. CDR3: CASSLDGRVTDTQYF. The CDR3 DNA follows: TGTGCCAGCAGCTTAGACGGGAGGGTCACAGATACGCAGTATTTT.